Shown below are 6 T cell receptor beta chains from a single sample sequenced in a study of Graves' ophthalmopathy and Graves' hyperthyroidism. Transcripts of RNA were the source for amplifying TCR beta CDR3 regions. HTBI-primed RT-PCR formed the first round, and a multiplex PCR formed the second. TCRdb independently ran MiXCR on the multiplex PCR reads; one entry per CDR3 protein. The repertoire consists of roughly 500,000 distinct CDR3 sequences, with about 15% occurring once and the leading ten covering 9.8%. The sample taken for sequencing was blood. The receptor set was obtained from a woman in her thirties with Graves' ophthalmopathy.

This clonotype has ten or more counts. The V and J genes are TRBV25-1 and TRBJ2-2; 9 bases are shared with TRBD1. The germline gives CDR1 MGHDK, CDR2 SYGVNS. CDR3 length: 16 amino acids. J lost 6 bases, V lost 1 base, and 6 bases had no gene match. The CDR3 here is CASSEWGQGPSGELFF. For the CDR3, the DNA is TGTGCCAGCAGTGAATGGGGACAGGGTCCGTCCGGGGAGCTGTTTTTT.

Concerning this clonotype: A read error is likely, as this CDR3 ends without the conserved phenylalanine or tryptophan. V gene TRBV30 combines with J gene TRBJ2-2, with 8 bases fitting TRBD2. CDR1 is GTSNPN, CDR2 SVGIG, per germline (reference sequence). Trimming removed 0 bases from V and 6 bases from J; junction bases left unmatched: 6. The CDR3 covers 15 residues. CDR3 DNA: TGTGCCTGGAGTGTAGGCGCGGGAGGTCCCGGGGAGCTGTTTTAT. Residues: CAWSVGAGGPGELFY.

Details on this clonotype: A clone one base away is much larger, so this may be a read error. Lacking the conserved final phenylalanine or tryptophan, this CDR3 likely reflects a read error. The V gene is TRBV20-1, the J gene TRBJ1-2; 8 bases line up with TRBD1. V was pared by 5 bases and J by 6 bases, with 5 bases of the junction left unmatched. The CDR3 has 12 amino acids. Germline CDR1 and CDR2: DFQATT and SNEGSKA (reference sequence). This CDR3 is CSASRDRNGYTL. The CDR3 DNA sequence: TGCAGTGCTTCCCGGGACAGGAATGGCTACACCTTA.

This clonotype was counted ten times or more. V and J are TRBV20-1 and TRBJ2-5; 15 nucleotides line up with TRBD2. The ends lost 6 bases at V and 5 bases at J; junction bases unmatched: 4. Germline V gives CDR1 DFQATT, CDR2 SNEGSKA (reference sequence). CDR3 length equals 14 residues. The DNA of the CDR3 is TGCAGTGCGGGACTAGCGGGGGGAGGTGAGACCCAGTACTTC. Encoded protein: CSAGLAGGGETQYF.

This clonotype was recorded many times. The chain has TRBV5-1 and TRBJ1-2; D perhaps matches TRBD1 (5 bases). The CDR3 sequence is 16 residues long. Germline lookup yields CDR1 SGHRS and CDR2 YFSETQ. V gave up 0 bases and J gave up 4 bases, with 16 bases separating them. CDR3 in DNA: TGCGCCAGCAGCTTGGCCAACGTACAGGCGGCCTATGGCTACACCTTC. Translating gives CASSLANVQAAYGYTF.

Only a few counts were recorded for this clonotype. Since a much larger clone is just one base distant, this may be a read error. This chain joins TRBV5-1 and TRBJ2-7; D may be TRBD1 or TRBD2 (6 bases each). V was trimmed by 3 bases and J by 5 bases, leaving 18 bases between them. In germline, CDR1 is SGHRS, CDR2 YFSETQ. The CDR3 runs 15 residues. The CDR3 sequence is CASSSGARVMDEQYF. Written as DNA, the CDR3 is TGCGCCAGCAGCTCGGGGGCGCGGGTTATGGACGAGCAGTACTTC. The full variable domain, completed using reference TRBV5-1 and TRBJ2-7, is KAGVTQTPRYLIKTRGQQVTLSCSPISGHRSVSWYQQTPGQGLQFLFEYFSETQRNKGNFPGRFSGRQFSNSRSEMNVSTLELGDSALYLCASSSGARVMDEQYFGPGTRLTVT.